This T cell receptor (beta chain) was captured by sequencing in a study of brain T cells in children with intractable seizures. V shed 2 bases, J shed 8 bases, and the junction held 6 bases outside the gene matches. The CDR3 totals 13 residues. Germline CDR1 is SGDLS and CDR2 is YYNGEE. This table comes from immunoSEQ multiplex PCR, and its TCRdb copy is limited to in-frame clones, with some not included. The repertoire holds around 70,000 clones, with under 95% as singletons. The rearrangement uses TRBV9 and TRBJ1-2; 7 bases align to TRBD1. The receptor's source is a boy under three years old with tuberous sclerosis and intractable seizures. Sample: peripheral blood, taken at surgery. In DNA, the CDR3 is TGTGCCAGCAGCGTGGGGACAGCTAGAGGCTACACCTTC. This translates into CASSVGTARGYTF.